The sample holds many counts of the clone carrying this T cell receptor beta chain. Scientists amplified the TCR beta CDR3 regions from RNA transcripts. The authors performed first-round RT-PCR with HTBI primers and then a second-round multiplex PCR. TCRdb independently ran MiXCR on the multiplex PCR reads; one entry per CDR3 protein. Counted here are roughly 170,000 distinct CDR3 sequences, about two fifths occurring once; the ten biggest clones make up approximately 8.9%. This entry is derived from a study of Graves' ophthalmopathy and Graves' hyperthyroidism. As the starting material, 9.5 to 10 ml of fresh peripheral blood yielded the PBMCs. The germline CDR1 and CDR2 sequences are MNHEY and SVGAGI. The CDR3 contains 15 residues. The V gene lost 5 bases and the J gene lost 5 bases, with 18 bases spanning the gap.

This clonotype was obtained from a man younger than 40 with Graves' ophthalmopathy. J is TRBJ1-1 and V is TRBV6-5, with D tentatively TRBD1 (5 bases). Material for sequencing was peripheral blood. This CDR3 is CASSTNVGTRTEAFF. The CDR3 nucleotides read TGTGCCAGCAGTACGAACGTAGGGACCAGGACTGAAGCTTTCTTT.